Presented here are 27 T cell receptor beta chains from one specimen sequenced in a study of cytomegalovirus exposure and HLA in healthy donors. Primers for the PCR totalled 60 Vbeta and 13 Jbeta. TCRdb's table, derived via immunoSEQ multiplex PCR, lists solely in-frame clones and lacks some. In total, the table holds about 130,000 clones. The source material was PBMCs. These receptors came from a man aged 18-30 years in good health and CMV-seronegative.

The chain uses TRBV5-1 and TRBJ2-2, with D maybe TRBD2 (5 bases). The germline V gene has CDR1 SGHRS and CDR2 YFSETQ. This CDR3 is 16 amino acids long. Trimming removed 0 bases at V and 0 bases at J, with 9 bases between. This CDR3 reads CASSLVLASNTGELFF. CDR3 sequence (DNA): TGCGCCAGCAGCTTGGTTCTAGCCTCGAACACCGGGGAGCTGTTTTTT.

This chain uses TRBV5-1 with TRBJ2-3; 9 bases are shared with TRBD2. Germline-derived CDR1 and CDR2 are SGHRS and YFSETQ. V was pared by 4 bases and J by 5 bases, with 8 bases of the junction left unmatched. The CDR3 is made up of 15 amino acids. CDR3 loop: CASSPVAGELDTQYF. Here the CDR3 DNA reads TGCGCCAGCAGCCCCGTAGCGGGAGAGTTAGATACGCAGTATTTT.

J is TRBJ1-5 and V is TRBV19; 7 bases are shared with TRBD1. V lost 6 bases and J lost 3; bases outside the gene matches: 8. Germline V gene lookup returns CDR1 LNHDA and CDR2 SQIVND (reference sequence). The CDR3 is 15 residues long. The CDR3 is CASSLRDRSNQPQHF. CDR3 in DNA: TGTGCCAGTAGCCTGCGGGACAGATCCAATCAGCCCCAGCATTTT.

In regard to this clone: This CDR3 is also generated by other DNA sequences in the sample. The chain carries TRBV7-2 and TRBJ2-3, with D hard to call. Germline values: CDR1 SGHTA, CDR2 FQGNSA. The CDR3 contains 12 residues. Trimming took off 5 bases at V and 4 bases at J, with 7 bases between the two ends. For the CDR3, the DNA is TGTGCCAGCAGCACCACTTCAGATACGCAGTATTTT. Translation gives CASSTTSDTQYF.

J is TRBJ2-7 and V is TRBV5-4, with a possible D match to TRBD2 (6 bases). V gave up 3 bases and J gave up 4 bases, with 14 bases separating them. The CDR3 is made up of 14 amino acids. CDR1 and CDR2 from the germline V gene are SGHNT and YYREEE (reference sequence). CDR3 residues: CASSSPGREYEQYF. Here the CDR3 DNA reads TGTGCCAGCAGCTCGCCGGGACGGGAGTACGAGCAGTACTTC.

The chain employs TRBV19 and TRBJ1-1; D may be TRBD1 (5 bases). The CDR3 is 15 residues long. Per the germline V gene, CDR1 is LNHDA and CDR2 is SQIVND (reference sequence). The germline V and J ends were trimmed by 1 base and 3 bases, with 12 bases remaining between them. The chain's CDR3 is CASSIGGTGDTEAFF. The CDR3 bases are TGTGCCAGTAGTATAGGAGGGACGGGGGACACTGAAGCTTTCTTT.

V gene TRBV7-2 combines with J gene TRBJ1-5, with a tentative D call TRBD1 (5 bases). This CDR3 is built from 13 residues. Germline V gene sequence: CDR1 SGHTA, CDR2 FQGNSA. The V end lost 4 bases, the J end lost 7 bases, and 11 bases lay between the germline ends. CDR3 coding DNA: TGTGCCAGCAGCTATAGGGGTGAACAGCCCCAGCATTTT. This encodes CASSYRGEQPQHF.

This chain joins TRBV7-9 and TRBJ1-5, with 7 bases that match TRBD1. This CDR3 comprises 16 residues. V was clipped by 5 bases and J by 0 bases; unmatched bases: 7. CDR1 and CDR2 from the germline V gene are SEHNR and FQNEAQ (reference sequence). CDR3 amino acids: CASSKRDSTSNQPQHF. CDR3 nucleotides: TGTGCCAGCAGCAAGAGGGACAGTACTAGCAATCAGCCCCAGCATTTT.

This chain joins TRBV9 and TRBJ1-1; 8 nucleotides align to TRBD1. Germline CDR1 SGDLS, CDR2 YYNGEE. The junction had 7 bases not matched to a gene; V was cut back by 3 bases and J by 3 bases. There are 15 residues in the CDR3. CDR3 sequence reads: CASSGLTGVDTEAFF. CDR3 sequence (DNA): TGTGCCAGCAGCGGCTTGACAGGGGTCGACACTGAAGCTTTCTTT.

The CDR3: CAWSVETAYGYTF. In nucleotides, the CDR3 is TGTGCCTGGAGTGTGGAGACCGCTTATGGCTACACCTTC. The chain is built from TRBV30 and TRBJ1-2; D is unclear. The germline gives CDR1 GTSNPN, CDR2 SVGIG (reference sequence). The CDR3 extends over 13 amino acids. Deletions cut 0 bases from V and 5 bases from J, with 10 bases between.

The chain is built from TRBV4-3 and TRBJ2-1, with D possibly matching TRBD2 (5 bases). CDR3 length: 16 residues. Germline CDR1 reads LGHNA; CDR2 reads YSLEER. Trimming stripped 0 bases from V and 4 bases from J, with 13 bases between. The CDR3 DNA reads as TGCGCCAGCAGCCAAGATTATCAGGAGGCATACAATGAGCAGTTCTTC. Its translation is CASSQDYQEAYNEQFF.

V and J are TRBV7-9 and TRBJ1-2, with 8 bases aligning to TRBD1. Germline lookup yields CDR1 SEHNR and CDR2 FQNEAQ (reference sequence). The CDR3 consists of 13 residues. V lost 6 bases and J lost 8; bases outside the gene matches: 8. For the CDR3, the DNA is TGTGCCAGCAGTTTTCTCAGGGGGCAGGGCTACACCTTC. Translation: CASSFLRGQGYTF.

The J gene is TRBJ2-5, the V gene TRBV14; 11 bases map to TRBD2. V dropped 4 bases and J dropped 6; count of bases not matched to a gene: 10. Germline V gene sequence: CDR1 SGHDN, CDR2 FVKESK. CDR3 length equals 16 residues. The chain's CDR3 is CASSPGLAGPMKTQYF. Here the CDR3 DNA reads TGTGCCAGCAGCCCCGGACTAGCGGGCCCAATGAAGACCCAGTACTTC. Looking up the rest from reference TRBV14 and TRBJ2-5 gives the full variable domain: EAGVTQFPSHSVIEKGQTVTLRCDPISGHDNLYWYRRVMGKEIKFLLHFVKESKQDESGMPNNRFLAERTGGTYSTLKVQPAELEDSGVYFCASSPGLAGPMKTQYFGPGTRLLVL.

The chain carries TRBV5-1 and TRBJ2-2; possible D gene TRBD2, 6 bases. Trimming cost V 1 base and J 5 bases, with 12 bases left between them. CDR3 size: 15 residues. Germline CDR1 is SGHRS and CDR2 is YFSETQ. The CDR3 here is CASSLSSAGTGELFF. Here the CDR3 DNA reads TGCGCCAGCAGCTTGTCTAGCGCGGGTACCGGGGAGCTGTTTTTT.

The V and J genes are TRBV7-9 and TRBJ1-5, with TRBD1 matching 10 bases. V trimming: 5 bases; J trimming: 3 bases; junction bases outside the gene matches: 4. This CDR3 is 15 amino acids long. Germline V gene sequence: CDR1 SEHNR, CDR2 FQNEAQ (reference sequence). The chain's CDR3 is CASSVGQGSNQPQHF. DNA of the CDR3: TGTGCCAGCAGCGTGGGACAGGGGTCCAATCAGCCCCAGCATTTT.

The CDR3 coding sequence is TGCGCCAGCACACAGACAGGGCACTATGGCTACACCTTC. As protein: CASTQTGHYGYTF. The rearrangement links TRBV5-1 to TRBJ1-2; 7 nucleotides align to TRBD1. The V and J ends lost 6 bases and 3 bases, in that order; junction bases with no gene match: 5. Germline lookup yields CDR1 SGHRS and CDR2 YFSETQ. CDR3 length: 13 amino acids.

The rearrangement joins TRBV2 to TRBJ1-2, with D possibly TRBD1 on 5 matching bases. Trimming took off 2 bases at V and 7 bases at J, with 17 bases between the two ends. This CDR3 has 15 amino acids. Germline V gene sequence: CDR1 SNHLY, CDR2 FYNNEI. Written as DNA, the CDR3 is TGTGCCAGCAGTGAAATGGGCCAGGGTCAATCTGGCTACACCTTC. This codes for CASSEMGQGQSGYTF.

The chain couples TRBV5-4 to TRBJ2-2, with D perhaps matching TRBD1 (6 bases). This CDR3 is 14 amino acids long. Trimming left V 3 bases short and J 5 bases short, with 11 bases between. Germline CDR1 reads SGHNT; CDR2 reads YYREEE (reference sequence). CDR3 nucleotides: TGTGCCAGCAGCTCCCGAGGGGGAACCGGGGAGCTGTTTTTT. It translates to CASSSRGGTGELFF.

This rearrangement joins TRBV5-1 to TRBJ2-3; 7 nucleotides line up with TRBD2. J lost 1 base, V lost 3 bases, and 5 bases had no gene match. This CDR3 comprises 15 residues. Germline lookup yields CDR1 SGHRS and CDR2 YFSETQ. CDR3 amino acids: CASSSGTTRTDTQYF. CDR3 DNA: TGCGCCAGCAGCTCCGGGACTACACGCACAGATACGCAGTATTTT.

The CDR3 DNA sequence: TGTGCCAGCAGTGACCCGGGGTTGAGTGAAAAACTGTTTTTT. Translated: CASSDPGLSEKLFF. This chain uses TRBV25-1 with TRBJ1-4; unclear D gene. CDR3 length equals 14 residues. Per germline, CDR1 MGHDK and CDR2 SYGVNS. Trimming cost V 3 bases and J 7 bases, with 12 bases left between them.

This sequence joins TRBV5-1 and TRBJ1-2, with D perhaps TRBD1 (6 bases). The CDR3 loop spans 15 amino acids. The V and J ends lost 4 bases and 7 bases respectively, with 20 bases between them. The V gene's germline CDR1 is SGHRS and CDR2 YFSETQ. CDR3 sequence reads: CASSAGTGIEFGYTF. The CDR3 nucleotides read TGCGCCAGCAGCGCCGGAACAGGGATCGAGTTTGGCTACACCTTC. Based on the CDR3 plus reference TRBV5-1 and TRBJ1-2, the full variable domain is KAGVTQTPRYLIKTRGQQVTLSCSPISGHRSVSWYQQTPGQGLQFLFEYFSETQRNKGNFPGRFSGRQFSNSRSEMNVSTLELGDSALYLCASSAGTGIEFGYTFGSGTRLTVV.

CDR3 sequence (DNA): TGTGCCAGCAGTGTCACGGAGGGTCCGACCTACGAGCAGTACTTC. The encoded protein is CASSVTEGPTYEQYF. V is TRBV2 and J is TRBJ2-7, with D perhaps TRBD2 (6 bases). Germline loops: CDR1 SNHLY, CDR2 FYNNEI. Trimming removed 4 bases at V and 2 bases at J, with 15 bases between. CDR3 size: 15 residues.

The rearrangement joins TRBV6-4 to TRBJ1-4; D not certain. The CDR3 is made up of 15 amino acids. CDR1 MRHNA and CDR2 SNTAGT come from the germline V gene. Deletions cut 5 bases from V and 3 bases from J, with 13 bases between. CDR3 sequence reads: CASSLGPQSNEKLFF. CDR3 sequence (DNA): TGTGCCAGCAGTTTGGGCCCACAGTCTAATGAAAAACTGTTTTTT.

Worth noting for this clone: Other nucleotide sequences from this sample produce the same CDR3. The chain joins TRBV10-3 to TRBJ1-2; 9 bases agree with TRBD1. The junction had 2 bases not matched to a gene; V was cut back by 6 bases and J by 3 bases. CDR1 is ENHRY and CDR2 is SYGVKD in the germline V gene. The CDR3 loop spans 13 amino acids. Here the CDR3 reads CAISRDRDYGYTF. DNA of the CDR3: TGTGCCATCAGCCGGGACAGGGACTATGGCTACACCTTC.

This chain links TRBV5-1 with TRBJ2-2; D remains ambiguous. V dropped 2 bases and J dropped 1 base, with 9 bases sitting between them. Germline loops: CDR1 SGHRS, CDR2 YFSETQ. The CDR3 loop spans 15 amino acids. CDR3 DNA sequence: TGCGCCAGCAGCTTATCACAAAAGAACACCGGGGAGCTGTTTTTT. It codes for CASSLSQKNTGELFF.

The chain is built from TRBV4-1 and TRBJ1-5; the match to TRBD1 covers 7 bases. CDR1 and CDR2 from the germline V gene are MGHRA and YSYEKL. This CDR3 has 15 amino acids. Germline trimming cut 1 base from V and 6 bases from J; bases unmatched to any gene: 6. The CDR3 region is CASSQGTGAAQPQHF. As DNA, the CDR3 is TGCGCCAGCAGCCAAGGCACAGGGGCAGCTCAGCCCCAGCATTTT.

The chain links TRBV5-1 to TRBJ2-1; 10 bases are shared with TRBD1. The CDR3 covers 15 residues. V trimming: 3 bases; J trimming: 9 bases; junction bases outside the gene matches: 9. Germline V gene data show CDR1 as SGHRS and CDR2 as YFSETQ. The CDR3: CASSYRDRGSGEQFF. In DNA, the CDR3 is TGCGCCAGCAGCTACCGGGACAGGGGTTCCGGTGAGCAGTTCTTC.